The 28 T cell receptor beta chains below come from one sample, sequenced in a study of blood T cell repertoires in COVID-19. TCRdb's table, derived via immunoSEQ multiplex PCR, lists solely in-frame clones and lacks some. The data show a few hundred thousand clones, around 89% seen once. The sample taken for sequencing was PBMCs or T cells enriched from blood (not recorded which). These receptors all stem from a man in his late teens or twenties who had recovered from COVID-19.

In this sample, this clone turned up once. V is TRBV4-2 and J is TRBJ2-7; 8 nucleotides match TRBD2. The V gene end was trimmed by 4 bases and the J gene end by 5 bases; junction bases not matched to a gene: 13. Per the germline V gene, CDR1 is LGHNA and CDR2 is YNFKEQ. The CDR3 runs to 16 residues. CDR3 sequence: CASSPRSGLDINEQYF. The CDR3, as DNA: TGTGCCAGCAGCCCCCGCTCGGGACTAGATATAAACGAGCAGTACTTC.

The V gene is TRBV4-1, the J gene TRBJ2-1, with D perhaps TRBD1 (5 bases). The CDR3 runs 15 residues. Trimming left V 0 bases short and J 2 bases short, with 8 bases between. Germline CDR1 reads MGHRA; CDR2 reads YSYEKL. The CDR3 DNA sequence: TGCGCCAGCAGCCAAGATCGACAGCCCTACAATGAGCAGTTCTTC. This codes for CASSQDRQPYNEQFF.

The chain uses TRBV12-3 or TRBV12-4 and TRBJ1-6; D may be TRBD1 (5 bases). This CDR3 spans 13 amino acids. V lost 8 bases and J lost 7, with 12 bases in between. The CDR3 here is CASRVRVNSPLHF. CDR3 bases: TGTGCCAGCCGTGTCAGGGTCAATTCACCCCTCCACTTT.

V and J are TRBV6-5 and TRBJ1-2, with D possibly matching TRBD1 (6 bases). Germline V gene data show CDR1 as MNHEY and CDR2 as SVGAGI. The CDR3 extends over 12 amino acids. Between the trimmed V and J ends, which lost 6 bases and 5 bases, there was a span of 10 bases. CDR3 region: CASSPDRYGYTF. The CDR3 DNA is TGTGCCAGCAGCCCGGACAGATATGGCTACACCTTC.

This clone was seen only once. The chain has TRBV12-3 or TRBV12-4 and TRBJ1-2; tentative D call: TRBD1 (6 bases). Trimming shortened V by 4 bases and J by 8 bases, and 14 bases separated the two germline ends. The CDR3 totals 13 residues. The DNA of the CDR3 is TGTGCCAGCAGTTCCGGGACATCAGACGGCTACACCTTC. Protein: CASSSGTSDGYTF.

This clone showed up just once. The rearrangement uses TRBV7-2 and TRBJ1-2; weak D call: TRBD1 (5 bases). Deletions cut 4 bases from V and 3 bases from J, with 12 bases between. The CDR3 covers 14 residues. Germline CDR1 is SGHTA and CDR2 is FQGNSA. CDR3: CASSSVAGYYGYTF. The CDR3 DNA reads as TGTGCCAGCAGCTCCGTGGCAGGGTACTATGGCTACACCTTC.

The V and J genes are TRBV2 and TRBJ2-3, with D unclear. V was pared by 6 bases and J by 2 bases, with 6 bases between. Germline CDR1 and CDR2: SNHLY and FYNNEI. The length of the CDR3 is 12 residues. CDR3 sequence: CASREYTDTQYF. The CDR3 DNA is TGTGCCAGCAGGGAATACACAGATACGCAGTATTTT.

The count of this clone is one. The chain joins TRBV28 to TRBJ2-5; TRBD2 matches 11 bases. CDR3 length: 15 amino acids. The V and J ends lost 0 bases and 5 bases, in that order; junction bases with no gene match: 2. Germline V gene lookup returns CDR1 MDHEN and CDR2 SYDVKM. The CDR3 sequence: CASSLWTSGAETQYF. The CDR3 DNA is TGTGCCAGCAGTTTATGGACTAGCGGGGCGGAGACCCAGTACTTC. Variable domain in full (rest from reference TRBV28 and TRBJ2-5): DVKVTQSSRYLVKRTGEKVFLECVQDMDHENMFWYRQDPGLGLRLIYFSYDVKMKEKGDIPEGYSVSREKKERFSLILESASTNQTSMYLCASSLWTSGAETQYFGPGTRLLVL.

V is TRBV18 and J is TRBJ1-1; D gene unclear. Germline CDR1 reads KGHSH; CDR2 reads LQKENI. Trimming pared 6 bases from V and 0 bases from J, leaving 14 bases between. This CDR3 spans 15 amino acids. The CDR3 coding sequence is TGTGCCAGCTCTCTTAGCACGGAGATGAACACTGAAGCTTTCTTT. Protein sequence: CASSLSTEMNTEAFF. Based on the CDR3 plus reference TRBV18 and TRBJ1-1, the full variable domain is NAGVMQNPRHLVRRRGQEARLRCSPMKGHSHVYWYRQLPEEGLKFMVYLQKENIIDESGMPKERFSAEFPKEGPSILRIQQVVRGDSAAYFCASSLSTEMNTEAFFGQGTRLTVV.

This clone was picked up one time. The CDR3, as DNA: TGTGCCAGCTCACCTACAGGGATCCCTGGAAACACCATATATTTT. Its protein product is CASSPTGIPGNTIYF. The chain couples TRBV18 to TRBJ1-3, with D maybe TRBD1 (6 bases). CDR1 and CDR2 from the germline V gene are KGHSH and LQKENI. With 3 bases removed from V and 2 bases from J, the gap between germline ends came to 11 bases. The CDR3 spans 15 residues.

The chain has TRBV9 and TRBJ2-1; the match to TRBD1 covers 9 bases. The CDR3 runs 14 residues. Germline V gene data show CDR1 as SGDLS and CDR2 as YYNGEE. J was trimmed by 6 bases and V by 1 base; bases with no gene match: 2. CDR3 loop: CASSVRDRVNEQFF. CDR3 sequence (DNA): TGTGCCAGCAGCGTACGGGACAGGGTCAATGAGCAGTTCTTC. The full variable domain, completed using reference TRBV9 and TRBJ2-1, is DSGVTQTPKHLITATGQRVTLRCSPRSGDLSVYWYQQSLDQGLQFLIQYYNGEERAKGNILERFSAQQFPDLHSELNLSSLELGDSALYFCASSVRDRVNEQFFGPGTRLTVL.

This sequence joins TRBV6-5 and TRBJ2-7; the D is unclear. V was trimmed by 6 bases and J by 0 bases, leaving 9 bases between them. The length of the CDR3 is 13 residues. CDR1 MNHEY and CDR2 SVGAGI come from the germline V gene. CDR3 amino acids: CASSLADSYEQYF. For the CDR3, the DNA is TGTGCCAGCAGCTTGGCCGACTCCTACGAGCAGTACTTC.

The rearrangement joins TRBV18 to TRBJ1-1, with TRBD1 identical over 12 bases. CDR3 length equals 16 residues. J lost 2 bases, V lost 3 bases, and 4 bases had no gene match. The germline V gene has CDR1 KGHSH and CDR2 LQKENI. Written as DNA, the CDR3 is TGTGCCAGCTCACCGGGACAGGGGGCTGTAAACACTGAAGCTTTCTTT. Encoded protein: CASSPGQGAVNTEAFF.

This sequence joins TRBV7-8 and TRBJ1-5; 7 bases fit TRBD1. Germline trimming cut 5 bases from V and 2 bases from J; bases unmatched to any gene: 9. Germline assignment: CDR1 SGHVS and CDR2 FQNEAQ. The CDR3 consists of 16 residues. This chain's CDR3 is CASSGYSGGGNQPQHF. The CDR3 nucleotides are TGTGCCAGCAGCGGATACTCAGGGGGTGGCAATCAGCCCCAGCATTTT. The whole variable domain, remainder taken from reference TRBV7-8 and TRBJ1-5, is GAGVSQSPRYKVAKRGQDVALRCDPISGHVSLFWYQQALGQGPEFLTYFQNEAQLDKSGLPSDRFFAERPEGSVSTLKIQRTQQEDSAVYLCASSGYSGGGNQPQHFGDGTRLSIL.

CDR3 nucleotides: TGCGCCAGCAGCTTGACTAGCGGGGTCCAGTCCTACGAGCAGTACTTC. Encoded protein: CASSLTSGVQSYEQYF. The chain combines TRBV5-1 with TRBJ2-7; 10 bases align to TRBD2. This CDR3 region has 16 residues. Germline trimming cut 1 base from V and 1 base from J; bases unmatched to any gene: 5. Germline CDR1 and CDR2: SGHRS and YFSETQ.

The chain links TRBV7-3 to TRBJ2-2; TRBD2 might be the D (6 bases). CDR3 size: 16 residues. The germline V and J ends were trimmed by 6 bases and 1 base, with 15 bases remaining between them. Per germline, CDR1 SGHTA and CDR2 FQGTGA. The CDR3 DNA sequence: TGTGCCAGCAGGGCCCCGGGACTCCAGAACACCGGGGAGCTGTTTTTT. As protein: CASRAPGLQNTGELFF.

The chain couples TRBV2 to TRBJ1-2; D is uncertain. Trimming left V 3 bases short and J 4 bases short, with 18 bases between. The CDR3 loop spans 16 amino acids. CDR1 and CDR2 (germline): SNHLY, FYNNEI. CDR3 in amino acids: CASSDLDSSHGYGYTF. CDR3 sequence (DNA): TGTGCCAGCAGTGACCTTGACTCCTCTCATGGCTATGGCTACACCTTC.

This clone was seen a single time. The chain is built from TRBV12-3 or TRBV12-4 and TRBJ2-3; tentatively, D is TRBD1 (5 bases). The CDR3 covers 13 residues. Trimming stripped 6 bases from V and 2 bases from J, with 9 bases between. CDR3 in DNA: TGTGCCAGCAGCCAGGGTTTCACAGATACGCAGTATTTT. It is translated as CASSQGFTDTQYF.

The CDR3 sequence is CASGSQGSSGNTIYF. Here the CDR3 DNA reads TGTGCCAGCGGTTCTCAGGGGAGCTCTGGAAACACCATATATTTT. The V gene is TRBV25-1, the J gene TRBJ1-3; TRBD1 is a possible D gene (6 bases). V dropped 8 bases and J dropped 0 bases, with 14 bases sitting between them. In germline, CDR1 is MGHDK, CDR2 SYGVNS. The CDR3 is 15 amino acids.

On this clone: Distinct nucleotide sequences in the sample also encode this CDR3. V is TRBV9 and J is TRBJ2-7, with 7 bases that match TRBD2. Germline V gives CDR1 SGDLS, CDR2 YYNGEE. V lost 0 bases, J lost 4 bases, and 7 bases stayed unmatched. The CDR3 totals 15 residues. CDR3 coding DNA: TGTGCCAGCAGCGTAGGATCTGCGGGGGTGTACGAGCAGTACTTC. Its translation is CASSVGSAGVYEQYF. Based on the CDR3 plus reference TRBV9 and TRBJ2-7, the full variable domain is DSGVTQTPKHLITATGQRVTLRCSPRSGDLSVYWYQQSLDQGLQFLIQYYNGEERAKGNILERFSAQQFPDLHSELNLSSLELGDSALYFCASSVGSAGVYEQYFGPGTRLTVT.

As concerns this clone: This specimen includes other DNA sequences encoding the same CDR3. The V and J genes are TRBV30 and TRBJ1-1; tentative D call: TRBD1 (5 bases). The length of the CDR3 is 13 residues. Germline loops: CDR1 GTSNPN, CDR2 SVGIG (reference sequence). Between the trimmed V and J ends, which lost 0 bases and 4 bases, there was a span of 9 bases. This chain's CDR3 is CAWSVRGSTEAFF. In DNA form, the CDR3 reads TGTGCCTGGAGTGTCCGGGGGAGCACTGAAGCTTTCTTT.

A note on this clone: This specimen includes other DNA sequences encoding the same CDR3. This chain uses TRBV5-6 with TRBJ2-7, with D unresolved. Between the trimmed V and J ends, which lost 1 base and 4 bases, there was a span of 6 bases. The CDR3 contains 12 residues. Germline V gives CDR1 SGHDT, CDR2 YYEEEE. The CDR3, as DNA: TGTGCCAGCAGCTTGACAGATTACGAGCAGTACTTC. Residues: CASSLTDYEQYF.

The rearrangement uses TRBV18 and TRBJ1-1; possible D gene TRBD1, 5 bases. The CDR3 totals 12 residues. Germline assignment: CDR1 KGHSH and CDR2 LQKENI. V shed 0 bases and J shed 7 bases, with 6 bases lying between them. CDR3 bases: TGTGCCAGCTCACCACCCGACAGTGAAGCTTTCTTT. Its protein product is CASSPPDSEAFF.

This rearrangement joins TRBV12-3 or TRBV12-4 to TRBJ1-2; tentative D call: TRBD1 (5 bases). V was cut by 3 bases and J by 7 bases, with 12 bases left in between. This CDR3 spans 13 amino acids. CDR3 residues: CASSFPGMRGYTF. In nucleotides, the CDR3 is TGTGCCAGCAGTTTCCCAGGGATGCGTGGCTACACCTTC.

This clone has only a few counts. For the CDR3, the DNA is TGTGCCAGCTCCCCGTTCGGGACACAGAACACTGAAGCTTTCTTT. It codes for CASSPFGTQNTEAFF. This chain connects TRBV18 to TRBJ1-1, with D possibly being TRBD1 (6 bases). The CDR3 consists of 15 residues. Germline CDR1 KGHSH, CDR2 LQKENI. V was cut by 6 bases and J by 1 base, with 15 bases left in between.

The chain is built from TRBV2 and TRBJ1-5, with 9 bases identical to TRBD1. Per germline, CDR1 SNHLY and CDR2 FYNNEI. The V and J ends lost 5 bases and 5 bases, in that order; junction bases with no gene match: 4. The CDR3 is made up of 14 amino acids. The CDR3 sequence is CASSPGQGYQPQHF. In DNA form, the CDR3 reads TGTGCCAGCAGTCCGGGACAGGGCTATCAGCCCCAGCATTTT.

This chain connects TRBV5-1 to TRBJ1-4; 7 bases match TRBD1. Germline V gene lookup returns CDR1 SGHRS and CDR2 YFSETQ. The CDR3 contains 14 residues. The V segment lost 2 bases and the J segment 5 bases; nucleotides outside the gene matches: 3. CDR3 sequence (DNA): TGCGCCAGCAGCTTCGACAGGGCGAATGAAAAACTGTTTTTT. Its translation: CASSFDRANEKLFF.

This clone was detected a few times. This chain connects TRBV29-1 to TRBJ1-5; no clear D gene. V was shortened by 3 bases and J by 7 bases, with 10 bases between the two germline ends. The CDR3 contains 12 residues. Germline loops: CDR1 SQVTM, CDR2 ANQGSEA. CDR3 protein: CSVEQAGQPQHF. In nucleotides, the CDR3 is TGCAGCGTTGAGCAAGCAGGACAGCCCCAGCATTTT.